The 26 T cell receptor beta chains below were found in one sample sequenced in a study of CD8+ T cells in alopecia areata. Extracted RNA was reverse transcribed into cDNA, the sequencing template. Some clones are missing from TCRdb's copy, which holds only in-frame ones; the method was immunoSEQ multiplex PCR. The sample shows some 56,000 clones, almost 97% of them seen only once. This sample comprised CD8+ T cells sorted from blood, obtained at week 0. These receptors were taken from a human donor with alopecia areata.

V usage is TRBV19 and J usage is TRBJ2-6; no definite D call. The germline V gene encodes CDR1 LNHDA and CDR2 SQIVND (reference sequence). Between the trimmed V and J ends, which lost 3 bases and 2 bases, there was a span of 8 bases. CDR3 length equals 15 residues. CDR3 bases: TGTGCCAGTAGTATCAAAGGGACTGGGGCCAACGTCCTGACTTTC. Encoded protein: CASSIKGTGANVLTF.

This clone was seen a handful of times. The chain carries TRBV7-9 and TRBJ2-1; TRBD1 matches at 11 bases. The CDR3 sequence is 14 residues long. Losses at the gene ends were 5 bases for V and 7 bases for J; bases not matched to a gene: 4. The V gene's germline CDR1 is SEHNR and CDR2 FQNEAQ (reference sequence). The CDR3 protein is CASSPRDRGNEQFF. CDR3 sequence (DNA): TGTGCCAGCAGCCCCCGGGACAGGGGGAATGAGCAGTTCTTC.

This clone was seen just once. The chain joins TRBV6-6 to TRBJ2-3, with 8 bases fitting TRBD1. Germline V gene data show CDR1 as MNHNY and CDR2 as SVGAGI (reference sequence). The CDR3 extends over 15 amino acids. Trimming took 4 bases from V and 6 from J; bases not matched to a gene: 9. The CDR3 DNA reads TGTGCCAGCAGTTTGGTTGACAGGGGTATGGATACGCAGTATTTT. Its translation is CASSLVDRGMDTQYF.

CDR3 sequence reads: CASSLGNQPQHF. DNA of the CDR3: TGTGCCAGCAGCTTAGGGAATCAGCCCCAGCATTTT. The V call is TRBV7-9, the J call TRBJ1-5; D not certain. Trimming removed 1 base from V and 4 bases from J, with 2 bases in between. Germline values: CDR1 SEHNR, CDR2 FQNEAQ (reference sequence). The CDR3 spans 12 residues.

This chain links TRBV4-2 with TRBJ2-1; maybe TRBD2 (5 bases). The length of the CDR3 is 13 residues. Trimming removed 0 bases at V and 9 bases at J, with 9 bases between. Germline CDR1 and CDR2: LGHNA and YNFKEQ. CDR3 DNA sequence: TGTGCCAGCAGCCAAGATGGAGGAAGTGAGCAGTTCTTC. Encoded protein: CASSQDGGSEQFF.

The rearrangement links TRBV7-9 to TRBJ2-4; TRBD2 matches at 8 bases. V trimming: 5 bases; J trimming: 6 bases; junction bases outside the gene matches: 6. This CDR3 is built from 14 residues. Germline CDR1 SEHNR, CDR2 FQNEAQ (reference sequence). CDR3 amino acids: CASSASGGGNIQYF. CDR3 coding DNA: TGTGCCAGCAGCGCCAGCGGGGGCGGAAACATTCAGTACTTC.

In DNA form, the CDR3 reads TGTGCCAGCAGCCTCGGCCCCCCGAACTACGAGCAGTACTTC. The encoded protein is CASSLGPPNYEQYF. This chain joins TRBV7-8 and TRBJ2-7; no firm D call. This CDR3 spans 14 amino acids. CDR1 is SGHVS, CDR2 FQNEAQ, per germline. Trimming took off 5 bases at V and 3 bases at J, with 14 bases between the two ends. The full variable domain, rest sourced from reference TRBV7-8 and TRBJ2-7, is GAGVSQSPRYKVAKRGQDVALRCDPISGHVSLFWYQQALGQGPEFLTYFQNEAQLDKSGLPSDRFFAERPEGSVSTLKIQRTQQEDSAVYLCASSLGPPNYEQYFGPGTRLTVT.

The V and J genes are TRBV7-2 and TRBJ2-1; TRBD2 matches at 12 bases. The CDR3 consists of 15 residues. The germline CDR1 and CDR2 sequences are SGHTA and FQGNSA. J gave up 4 bases and V 5 bases, and 3 bases lay outside the gene matches. This chain's CDR3 is CASSRGTSGYNEQFF. The CDR3 nucleotides read TGTGCCAGCAGCCGCGGGACTAGCGGGTACAATGAGCAGTTCTTC.

Written as DNA, the CDR3 is TGTGCCAGCAACCCGGATAGCGGGGACTACGAGCAGTACTTC. Encoded protein: CASNPDSGDYEQYF. V is TRBV6-5 and J is TRBJ2-5; TRBD2 agrees at 8 bases. The DNA end favors TRBJ2-7, so the J call may be wrong. CDR1 is MNHEY and CDR2 is SVGAGI in the germline V gene. The CDR3 spans 14 residues.

The rearrangement links TRBV30 to TRBJ2-5; D unclear. The germline CDR1 and CDR2 sequences are GTSNPN and SVGIG (reference sequence). The CDR3 runs 15 residues. The V and J ends lost 0 bases and 5 bases respectively, with 16 bases between them. CDR3 loop: CAWSVGLSPAETQYF. The CDR3 nucleotides are TGTGCCTGGAGTGTAGGGCTATCCCCGGCGGAGACCCAGTACTTC.

The rearrangement uses TRBV7-9 and TRBJ1-6; 7 bases are shared with TRBD1. Germline V gene sequence: CDR1 SEHNR, CDR2 FQNEAQ (reference sequence). The length of the CDR3 is 13 residues. V lost 4 bases and J lost 6; bases outside the gene matches: 0. The CDR3 nucleotides are TGTGCCAGCAGCTCAGGGGGTAATTCACCCCTCCACTTT. Its protein product is CASSSGGNSPLHF.

J is TRBJ1-4 and V is TRBV7-9; 9 nucleotides agree with TRBD1. Losses at the gene ends were 3 bases for V and 8 bases for J; bases not matched to a gene: 13. The CDR3 loop spans 17 amino acids. Germline V gene lookup returns CDR1 SEHNR and CDR2 FQNEAQ (reference sequence). Written as DNA, the CDR3 is TGTGCCAGCAGCTTGGATCCAGCCGGGACAGGGAACGAAAAACTGTTTTTT. Amino acids: CASSLDPAGTGNEKLFF.

This clone occurred once. V is TRBV7-8 and J is TRBJ2-5; D is possibly TRBD2 (6 bases). The V gene lost 4 bases and the J gene lost 3 bases, with 15 bases spanning the gap. The CDR3 has 15 amino acids. The germline V gene has CDR1 SGHVS and CDR2 FQNEAQ. The CDR3 spells CASSYSGLLKETQYF. In DNA form, the CDR3 reads TGTGCCAGCAGCTATTCGGGACTCCTCAAAGAGACCCAGTACTTC.

The chain joins TRBV4-1 to TRBJ1-2; tentative D call: TRBD1 (5 bases). Looked up from germline, CDR1 is MGHRA and CDR2 is YSYEKL. CDR3 size: 15 residues. Trimming took off 1 base at V and 8 bases at J, with 17 bases between the two ends. As DNA, the CDR3 is TGCGCCAGCAGCCAAGGGGTTCGCCAGGGCGGAGGCTACACCTTC. This gives the protein CASSQGVRQGGGYTF.

The chain is built from TRBV12-5 and TRBJ2-6; 8 bases agree with TRBD1. There are 18 residues in the CDR3. In germline, CDR1 is LGHNT, CDR2 FRNRAP. V gave up 0 bases and J gave up 0 bases; unmatched junction bases: 4. DNA of the CDR3: TGTGCTAGTGGTTTGGTCGACAGGGGTGACTCTGGGGCCAACGTCCTGACTTTC. Residues: CASGLVDRGDSGANVLTF.

The chain uses TRBV4-3 and TRBJ1-1; D is unclear. Per germline, CDR1 LGHNA and CDR2 YSLEER. V lost 0 bases and J lost 1, with 12 bases in between. The CDR3 contains 16 residues. The CDR3 DNA reads TGCGCCAGCAGCCAAGATTTAAAGGGTGCGAACACTGAAGCTTTCTTT. It is translated as CASSQDLKGANTEAFF.

A single count supports this clone. V gene TRBV6-5 combines with J gene TRBJ2-1, with TRBD1 identical over 7 bases. The CDR3 totals 16 residues. CDR1 and CDR2 (germline): MNHEY, SVGAGI. Trimming cost V 0 bases and J 7 bases; bases outside gene matches: 9. The CDR3 loop is CASSYSPTGKRNEQFF. Written as DNA, the CDR3 is TGTGCCAGCAGTTACTCGCCGACAGGGAAAAGGAATGAGCAGTTCTTC.

The chain carries TRBV4-3 and TRBJ2-7, with D unresolved. This CDR3 is built from 13 residues. V lost 5 bases to trimming and J lost 0 bases, with 8 bases between them. Germline values: CDR1 LGHNA, CDR2 YSLEER. CDR3 in DNA: TGCGCCAGCAGCATAGCCTTCTCCTACGAGCAGTACTTC. Translation gives CASSIAFSYEQYF.

This chain joins TRBV19 and TRBJ2-7; unclear D gene. The length of the CDR3 is 14 residues. V was cut by 5 bases and J by 2 bases, with 13 bases left in between. Germline assignment: CDR1 LNHDA and CDR2 SQIVND (reference sequence). Written as DNA, the CDR3 is TGTGCCAGTAGTGATCTAGGGCAGCCCTACGAGCAGTACTTC. As protein: CASSDLGQPYEQYF.

J is TRBJ1-4 and V is TRBV11-2, with TRBD1 as a possible D gene (6 bases). Trimming pared 10 bases from V and 8 bases from J, leaving 23 bases between. Germline CDR1 SGHAT, CDR2 FQNNGV. The CDR3 runs to 15 residues. The CDR3 DNA sequence: TGTGCCACCCGAGAAGAGGACAGTGCTCGGGAAAAACTGTTTTTT. Translated: CATREEDSAREKLFF.

The chain carries TRBV4-2 and TRBJ2-2, with D tentatively TRBD2 (6 bases). In germline, CDR1 is LGHNA, CDR2 YNFKEQ. Trimming removed 2 bases at V and 2 bases at J, with 9 bases between. This CDR3 has 15 amino acids. Here the CDR3 DNA reads TGTGCCAGCAGCCAACTCGGGGGTAACACCGGGGAGCTGTTTTTT. Encoded protein: CASSQLGGNTGELFF.

This clone showed up just once. The chain recombines TRBV23-1 with TRBJ2-4, with TRBD1 matching 7 bases. TRBV23-1 is annotated as an ORF whose role is uncertain. The CDR3 runs 15 residues. V lost 6 bases, J lost 8 bases, and 13 bases stayed unmatched. The CDR3 DNA reads TGCGCCAGCAGGAGAACAACGGGACAGTTTTACATTCAGTACTTC. This sequence encodes CASRRTTGQFYIQYF.

The CDR3 region has the DNA TGTGCCAGCAGCTTAGACCTAGACAAGGTGCGAAGGCAGTTCTTC. Translating gives CASSLDLDKVRRQFF. The V call is TRBV7-9, the J call TRBJ2-1; D is uncertain. Trimming stripped 1 base from V and 12 bases from J, with 19 bases between. The CDR3 length is 15 residues. CDR1 is SEHNR and CDR2 is FQNEAQ in the germline V gene (reference sequence).

A remark on this clone: Other DNA sequences in this sample translate to the same CDR3. V gene TRBV14 combines with J gene TRBJ2-4; 11 nucleotides line up with TRBD2. In germline, CDR1 is SGHDN, CDR2 FVKESK. The CDR3 is made up of 16 amino acids. V lost 2 bases to trimming and J lost 4 bases; unmatched junction nucleotides: 4. The DNA of the CDR3 is TGTGCCAGCAGCCAACGTAGCGGGGGGGCTAAAAACATTCAGTACTTC. Translating gives CASSQRSGGAKNIQYF.

The chain uses TRBV7-9 and TRBJ2-7; no clear D. CDR1 and CDR2 from the germline V gene are SEHNR and FQNEAQ (reference sequence). The length of the CDR3 is 11 residues. V was shortened by 5 bases and J by 1 base, with 3 bases between the two germline ends. CDR3 bases: TGTGCCAGCAGCGGTTCCTACGAGCAGTACTTC. The encoded protein is CASSGSYEQYF.

The genes are TRBV7-9 and TRBJ2-7, with 8 bases aligning to TRBD1. The length of the CDR3 is 17 residues. Germline-derived CDR1 and CDR2 are SEHNR and FQNEAQ (reference sequence). The V and J ends lost 5 bases and 4 bases, in that order; junction bases with no gene match: 16. The CDR3 nucleotides read TGTGCCAGCAGCCCTAAAATGGGGGCAGGGGGCTTTTACGAGCAGTACTTC. It translates to CASSPKMGAGGFYEQYF. The whole variable domain, filled in from reference TRBV7-9 and TRBJ2-7, reads DTGVSQNPRHKITKRGQNVTFRCDPISEHNRLYWYRQTLGQGPEFLTYFQNEAQLEKSRLLSDRFSAERPKGSFSTLEIQRTEQGDSAMYLCASSPKMGAGGFYEQYFGPGTRLTVT.